Listed below are T cell receptor beta chains from one sample, sequenced in a study of control samples from healthy donors and cancer patients. Profiling relied on immunoSEQ multiplex PCR, and the TCRdb table lists in-frame clones only, not all of them. Here the sample spans some 4,000 clones, around three quarters being singletons. Sequences were obtained from formalin-fixed, paraffin-embedded tissue. The receptor set was obtained from a female donor with melanoma. Each CDR3 is given with its conserved first and last residue. D genes are given only for firm matches. Clone size is given for some rows only: seen once, a few or many times, or a class if the clone is expanded.

clone size	D gene	V gene	J gene	CDR3 protein	CDR3 DNA
-	TRBD1	TRBV10-3	TRBJ2-1	CAISAETGQGNEQFF	TGTGCCATCAGTGCGGAGACGGGACAGGGGAATGAGCAGTTCTTC
-	-	TRBV2	TRBJ2-5	CASVLREIGETQYF	TGTGCCAGCGTCTTACGGGAGATAGGAGAGACCCAGTACTTC
-	TRBD2	TRBV5-4	TRBJ2-7	CASSSSGYYEQYF	TGTGCCAGCAGCTCTAGCGGATACTACGAGCAGTACTTC
-	-	TRBV7-9	TRBJ2-7	CASSFGGEQYF	TGTGCCAGCAGTTTCGGGGGCGAGCAGTACTTC
large	TRBD2	TRBV27	TRBJ2-1	CASSQTGLAIYNEQFF	TGTGCCAGCAGTCAAACGGGACTAGCGATCTACAATGAGCAGTTCTTC
-	TRBD1	TRBV4-3	TRBJ2-1	CASSQGTGGAVVNEQFF	TGCGCCAGCAGCCAGGGGACAGGGGGCGCGGTCGTCAATGAGCAGTTCTTC
-	-	TRBV10-3	TRBJ1-2	CAISDPTGVNYGYTF	TGTGCCATCAGTGACCCGACAGGAGTGAATTATGGCTACACCTTC
-	-	TRBV3-1/TRBV3-2	TRBJ2-3	CASSQGRTDTQYF	TGTGCCAGCAGCCAGGGACGCACAGATACGCAGTATTTT
-	TRBD2	TRBV19	TRBJ2-4	CASSNGLAGNIQYF	TGTGCCAGTAGTAACGGCCTAGCGGGAAACATTCAGTACTTC
few	-	TRBV12-3/TRBV12-4	TRBJ2-2	CASSRDPYGELFF	TGTGCCAGCAGTAGGGACCCTTACGGGGAGCTGTTTTTT
-	TRBD1	TRBV20-1	TRBJ1-2	CSLGQIYGYTF	TGCAGTTTGGGACAGATCTATGGCTACACCTTC
few	-	TRBV9	TRBJ2-5	CASSGASRETQYF	TGTGCCAGCAGCGGGGCATCTCGTGAGACCCAGTACTTC
-	-	TRBV18	TRBJ2-7	CASSPTPGEQYF	TGTGCCAGCTCACCAACACCGGGAGAGCAGTACTTC
few	-	TRBV29-1	TRBJ1-1	CSGRDLGGTEAFF	TGCAGCGGGAGAGACTTGGGTGGGACTGAAGCTTTCTTT
-	TRBD2	TRBV7-2	TRBJ2-7	CASSSLAGVNEQYF	TGTGCCAGCAGCTCCCTAGCGGGAGTAAACGAGCAGTACTTC
few	-	TRBV7-2	TRBJ1-5	CASSPHPYQPQHF	TGTGCCAGCAGCCCCCACCCGTATCAGCCCCAGCATTTT